Detailed here is one T cell receptor (beta chain). This sample was taken from a study of CD8 T cells in Susac syndrome. Looking at the study overall: When blood was drawn, patients with Susac syndrome were on intravenous immunoglobulin alone, on corticosteroids, or therapy-naive.

Deletions cut 3 bases from V and 13 bases from J, with 10 bases between. The CDR3 runs 11 residues. RNA was extracted with the RNeasy kit, and a quantity of 0.5 to 1 ug was reverse transcribed using random hexamers. One entry per CDR3 protein results from TCRdb running MiXCR on the immunoSEQ multiplex PCR reads. The sample records 200,000 to 250,000 distinct CDR3 sequences, approximately 94% being singletons. TEMRA cells were FACS-enriched, with CD8+ and CD4+ T cells isolated negatively. This chain links TRBV12-3 or TRBV12-4 with TRBJ2-1; no reliable D call. The source material was CD4+ T cells from PBMCs. The receptor was isolated from a human donor with Susac syndrome. CDR3 in DNA: TGTGCCAGCAGTTTGCTGGGTCCCCAGTTCTTC. This gives the protein CASSLLGPQFF.